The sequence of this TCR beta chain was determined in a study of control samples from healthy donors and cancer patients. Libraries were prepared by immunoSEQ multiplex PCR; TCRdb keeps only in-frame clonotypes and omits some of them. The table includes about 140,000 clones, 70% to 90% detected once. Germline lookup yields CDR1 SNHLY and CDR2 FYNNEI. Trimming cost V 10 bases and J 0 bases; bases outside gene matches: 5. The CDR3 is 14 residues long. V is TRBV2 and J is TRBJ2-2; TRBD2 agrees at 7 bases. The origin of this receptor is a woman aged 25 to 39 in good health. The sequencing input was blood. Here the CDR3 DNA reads TGTGCCACCAAGCGGGATACGAACACCGGGGAGCTGTTTTTT. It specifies CATKRDTNTGELFF.